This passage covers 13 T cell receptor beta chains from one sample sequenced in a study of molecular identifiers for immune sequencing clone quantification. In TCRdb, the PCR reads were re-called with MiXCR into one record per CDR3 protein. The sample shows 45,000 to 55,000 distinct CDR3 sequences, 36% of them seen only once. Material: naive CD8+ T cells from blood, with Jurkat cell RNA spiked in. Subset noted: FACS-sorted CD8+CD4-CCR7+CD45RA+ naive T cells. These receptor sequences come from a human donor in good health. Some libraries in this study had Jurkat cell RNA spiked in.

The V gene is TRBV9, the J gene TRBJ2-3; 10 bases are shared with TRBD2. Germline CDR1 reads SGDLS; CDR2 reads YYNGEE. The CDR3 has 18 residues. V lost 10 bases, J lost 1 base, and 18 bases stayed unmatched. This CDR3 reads CAGIQRGLAGDRTDTQYF. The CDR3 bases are TGTGCCGGCATCCAGAGGGGTCTAGCGGGAGACCGCACAGATACGCAGTATTTT.

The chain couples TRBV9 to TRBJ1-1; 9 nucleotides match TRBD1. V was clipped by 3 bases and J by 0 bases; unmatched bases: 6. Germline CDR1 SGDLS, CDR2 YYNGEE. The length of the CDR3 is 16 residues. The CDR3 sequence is CASSANRGPVNTEAFF. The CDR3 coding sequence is TGTGCCAGCAGCGCGAACAGGGGGCCGGTGAACACTGAAGCTTTCTTT. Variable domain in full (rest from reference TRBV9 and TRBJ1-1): DSGVTQTPKHLITATGQRVTLRCSPRSGDLSVYWYQQSLDQGLQFLIQYYNGEERAKGNILERFSAQQFPDLHSELNLSSLELGDSALYFCASSANRGPVNTEAFFGQGTRLTVV.

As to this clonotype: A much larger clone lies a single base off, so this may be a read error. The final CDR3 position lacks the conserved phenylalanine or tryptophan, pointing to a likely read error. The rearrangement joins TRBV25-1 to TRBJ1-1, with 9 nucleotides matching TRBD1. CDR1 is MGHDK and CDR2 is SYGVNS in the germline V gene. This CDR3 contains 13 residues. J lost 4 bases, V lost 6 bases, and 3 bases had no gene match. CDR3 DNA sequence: TGTGCCAGCAGCAGGACAGGGGTCACTGAAGCTTTCCTT. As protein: CASSRTGVTEAFL.

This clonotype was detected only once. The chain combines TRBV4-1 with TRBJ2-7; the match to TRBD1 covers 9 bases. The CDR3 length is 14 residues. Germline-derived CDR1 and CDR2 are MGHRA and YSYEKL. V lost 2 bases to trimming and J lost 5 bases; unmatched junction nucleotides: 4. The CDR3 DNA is TGCGCCAGCAGCCAAAATCGACAGGGGGACGAGCAGTACTTC. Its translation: CASSQNRQGDEQYF.

The CDR3 region has the DNA TGTGCCAGCAGCTTAGGGGGAAGCAGCTCCTACGAGCAGTACTTC. As protein: CASSLGGSSSYEQYF. The gene calls are TRBV11-2 and TRBJ2-7; D not resolved. Trimming stripped 1 base from V and 0 bases from J, with 10 bases between. From germline, CDR1 is SGHAT and CDR2 FQNNGV. The CDR3 is made up of 15 amino acids.

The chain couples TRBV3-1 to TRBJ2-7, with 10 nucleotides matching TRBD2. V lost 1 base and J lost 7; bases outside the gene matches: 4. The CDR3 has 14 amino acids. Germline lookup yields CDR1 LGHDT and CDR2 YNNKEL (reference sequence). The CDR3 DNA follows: TGTGCCAGCAGCCAAGTAGCGGGAGGAGGTGAGCAGTACTTC. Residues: CASSQVAGGGEQYF.

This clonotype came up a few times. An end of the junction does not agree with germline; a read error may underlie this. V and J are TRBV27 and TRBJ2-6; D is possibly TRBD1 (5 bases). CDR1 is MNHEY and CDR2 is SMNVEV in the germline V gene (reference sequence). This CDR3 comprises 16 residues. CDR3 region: CASSPLEMSGANVLPF. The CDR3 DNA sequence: TGTGCCAGCAGTCCCCTGGAGATGTCTGGGGCCAACGTCCTGCCTTTC.

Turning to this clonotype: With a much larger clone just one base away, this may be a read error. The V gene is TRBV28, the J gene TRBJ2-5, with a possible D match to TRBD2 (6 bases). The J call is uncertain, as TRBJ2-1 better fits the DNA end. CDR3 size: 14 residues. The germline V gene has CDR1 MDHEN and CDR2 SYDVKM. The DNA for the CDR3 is TGTGCCAGCACCACCGCGGGGTTCCAAGAGACCCAGTTCTTC. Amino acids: CASTTAGFQETQFF.

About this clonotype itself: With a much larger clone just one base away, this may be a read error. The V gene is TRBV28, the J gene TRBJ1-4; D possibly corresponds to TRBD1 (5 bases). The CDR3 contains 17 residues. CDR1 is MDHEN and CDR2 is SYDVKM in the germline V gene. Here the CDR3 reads CASSLPRGGPGNEKLYF. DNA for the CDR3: TGTGCCAGCAGTTTACCCCGCGGGGGACCGGGTAATGAAAAACTGTATTTT.

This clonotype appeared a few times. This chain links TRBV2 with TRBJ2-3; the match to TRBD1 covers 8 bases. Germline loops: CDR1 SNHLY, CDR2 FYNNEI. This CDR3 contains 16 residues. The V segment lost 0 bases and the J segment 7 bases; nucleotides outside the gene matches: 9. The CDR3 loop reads CASSEAPGTGINTQYF. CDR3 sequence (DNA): TGTGCCAGCAGTGAAGCCCCCGGGACAGGTATAAATACGCAGTATTTT.

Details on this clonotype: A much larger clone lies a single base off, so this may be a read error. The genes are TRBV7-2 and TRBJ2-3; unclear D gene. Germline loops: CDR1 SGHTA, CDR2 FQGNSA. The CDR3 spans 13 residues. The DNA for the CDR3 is TGTGCCTGCAGCTCTGGTAGCACAGATACGCAGTATTTT. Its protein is CACSSGSTDTQYF.

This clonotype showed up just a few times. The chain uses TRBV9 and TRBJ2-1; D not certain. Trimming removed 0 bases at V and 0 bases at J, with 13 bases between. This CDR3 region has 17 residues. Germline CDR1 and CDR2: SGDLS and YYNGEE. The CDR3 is CASSVARSSSSYNEQFF. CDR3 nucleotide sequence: TGTGCCAGCAGCGTAGCTAGATCCAGTAGCTCCTACAATGAGCAGTTCTTC.

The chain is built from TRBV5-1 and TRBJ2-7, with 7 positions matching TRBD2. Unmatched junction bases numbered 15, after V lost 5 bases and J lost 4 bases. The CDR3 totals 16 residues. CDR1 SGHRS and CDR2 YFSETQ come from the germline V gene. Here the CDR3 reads CASSTGLGAAGYEQYF. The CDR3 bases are TGCGCCAGCAGTACCGGACTAGGGGCGGCGGGTTACGAGCAGTACTTC.